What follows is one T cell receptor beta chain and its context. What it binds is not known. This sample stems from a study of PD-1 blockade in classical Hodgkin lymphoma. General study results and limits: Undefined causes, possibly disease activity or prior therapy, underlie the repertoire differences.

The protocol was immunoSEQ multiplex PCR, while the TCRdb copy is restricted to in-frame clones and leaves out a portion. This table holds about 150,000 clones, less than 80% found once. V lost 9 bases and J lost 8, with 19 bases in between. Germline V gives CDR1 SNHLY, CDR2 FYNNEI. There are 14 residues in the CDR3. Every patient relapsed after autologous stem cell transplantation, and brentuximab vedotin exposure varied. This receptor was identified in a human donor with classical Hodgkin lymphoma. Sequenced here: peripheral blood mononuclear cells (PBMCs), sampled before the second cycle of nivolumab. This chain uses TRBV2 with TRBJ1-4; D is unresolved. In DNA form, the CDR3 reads TGTGCCAGTACAGAATCGGGGAGGAAAGAAAAACTGTTTTTT. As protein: CASTESGRKEKLFF.